One and the same sample provided the 14 T cell receptor beta chains below, sequenced in a study of blood T cell repertoires in COVID-19. Clones were sequenced by immunoSEQ multiplex PCR, and TCRdb holds only the in-frame ones, with some missing. The table includes 150,000 to 200,000 clones, approximately 90% detected once. Sequencing used peripheral blood. These receptors were taken from a human donor in a cohort sampled during active COVID-19.

CDR3 in DNA: TGTGCCAGCAGCGTTGGACTGGGGTCTCTTGGGGGCTACACCTTC. Translating it yields CASSVGLGSLGGYTF. The chain combines TRBV9 with TRBJ1-2; D remains ambiguous. The V and J ends lost 2 bases and 8 bases respectively, with 19 bases between them. Germline CDR1 is SGDLS and CDR2 is YYNGEE. The CDR3 contains 15 residues.

The chain combines TRBV30 with TRBJ1-3; 7 bases match TRBD1. With V trimmed by 2 bases and J by 4 bases, 2 bases remained unmatched. Germline CDR1 GTSNPN, CDR2 SVGIG (reference sequence). The CDR3 contains 13 residues. The CDR3 loop is CAWSSGQGNTIYF. CDR3 in DNA: TGTGCCTGGAGTTCGGGACAGGGAAACACCATATATTTT.

This clone was seen only a few times. The genes are TRBV30 and TRBJ2-2; D is unresolved. This CDR3 region has 12 residues. Germline lookup yields CDR1 GTSNPN and CDR2 SVGIG (reference sequence). The V end was cut by 0 bases, the J end by 5 bases, with 4 bases between. CDR3 nucleotides: TGTGCCTGGAGTGTTTATACCGGGGAGCTGTTTTTT. Protein product: CAWSVYTGELFF.

The V and J genes are TRBV5-8 and TRBJ2-5, with D maybe TRBD2 (7 bases). The length of the CDR3 is 15 residues. The V gene's germline CDR1 is SGHTS and CDR2 YDEGEE. The V and J ends lost 2 bases and 2 bases respectively, with 13 bases between them. CDR3 loop: CASSLRGGVQETQYF. CDR3 sequence (DNA): TGTGCCAGCAGCTTAAGAGGGGGGGTTCAAGAGACCCAGTACTTC.

The chain uses TRBV2 and TRBJ2-7; D may be TRBD2 (5 bases). Germline V gives CDR1 SNHLY, CDR2 FYNNEI. Trimming stripped 6 bases from V and 3 bases from J, with 9 bases between. This CDR3 comprises 12 residues. CDR3 sequence reads: CASRGVGYEQYF. The DNA of the CDR3 is TGTGCCAGCAGGGGAGTCGGCTACGAGCAGTACTTC.

The chain combines TRBV20-1 with TRBJ1-2; D is perhaps TRBD1 (6 bases). Germline assignment: CDR1 DFQATT and CDR2 SNEGSKA (reference sequence). The CDR3 totals 11 residues. Trimming stripped 3 bases from V and 9 bases from J, with 11 bases between. The CDR3 loop reads CSASYRESYTF. In DNA, the CDR3 is TGCAGTGCTAGTTACAGGGAGAGCTACACCTTC.

V is TRBV7-9 and J is TRBJ2-3, with 7 bases identical to TRBD2. After removal of 9 bases from V and 2 bases from J, the junction contained 8 bases not matched to a gene. This CDR3 spans 14 amino acids. Germline V gene sequence: CDR1 SEHNR, CDR2 FQNEAQ (reference sequence). The CDR3 coding sequence is TGTGCCAGGGGAAGCGGGAAGACCACAGATACGCAGTATTTT. Protein product: CARGSGKTTDTQYF.

This chain connects TRBV29-1 to TRBJ1-5; D is undetermined. The CDR3 spans 13 residues. Trimming left V 5 bases short and J 11 bases short, with 19 bases between. Germline V lookup: CDR1 SQVTM, CDR2 ANQGSEA. The CDR3 bases are TGCAGCGTTTTAGAGGGAGGACTATCAGCCCAGCATTTT. It translates to CSVLEGGLSAQHF.

This chain connects TRBV28 to TRBJ2-3; 13 nucleotides align to TRBD2. J lost 0 bases, V lost 7 bases, and 13 bases had no gene match. CDR1 is MDHEN, CDR2 SYDVKM, per germline. The CDR3 loop spans 19 amino acids. The CDR3 DNA sequence: TGTGCCAGCAAAAACCTTCCCGGGACTAGCGGGAATAGCACAGATACGCAGTATTTT. Protein product: CASKNLPGTSGNSTDTQYF.

The genes are TRBV5-6 and TRBJ2-2; 11 bases are a match to TRBD1. This CDR3 is 19 amino acids long. The V and J ends lost 4 bases and 4 bases, in that order; junction bases with no gene match: 15. Germline V gene data show CDR1 as SGHDT and CDR2 as YYEEEE. This CDR3 reads CASSHKFPGQGVGTGELFF. The CDR3 bases are TGTGCCAGCAGCCACAAATTTCCGGGACAGGGGGTAGGCACCGGGGAGCTGTTTTTT.

As regards this clone: Other DNA sequences of this sample code for an identical CDR3. The V call is TRBV5-1, the J call TRBJ1-4; 9 bases fit TRBD1. The CDR3 runs to 14 residues. The V and J ends lost 3 bases and 4 bases, in that order; junction bases with no gene match: 1. From germline, CDR1 is SGHRS and CDR2 YFSETQ. The CDR3 region is CASSSGQGNEKLFF. The CDR3 bases are TGCGCCAGCAGCTCGGGACAGGGTAATGAAAAACTGTTTTTT. The full variable domain, in which reference TRBV5-1 and TRBJ1-4 provide the parts outside the CDR3, is KAGVTQTPRYLIKTRGQQVTLSCSPISGHRSVSWYQQTPGQGLQFLFEYFSETQRNKGNFPGRFSGRQFSNSRSEMNVSTLELGDSALYLCASSSGQGNEKLFFGSGTQLSVL.

As DNA, the CDR3 is TGTGCCTGGAGCCGACAGGGAGAGGGTGAGCAGTTCTTC. Translating it yields CAWSRQGEGEQFF. The chain carries TRBV30 and TRBJ2-1; 7 bases map to TRBD1. CDR3 length equals 13 residues. Looked up from germline, CDR1 is GTSNPN and CDR2 is SVGIG (reference sequence). Trimming cost V 3 bases and J 9 bases; bases outside gene matches: 8.

The chain employs TRBV7-2 and TRBJ2-1; D is perhaps TRBD2 (6 bases). The ends were cut back, 5 bases at V and 15 bases at J, with 17 bases in the middle. CDR3 length: 12 amino acids. CDR1 is SGHTA and CDR2 is FQGNSA in the germline V gene. The CDR3 nucleotides are TGTGCCAGCAGCCCCTTTCTAGCCGGGGGGTTCTTC. Its translation: CASSPFLAGGFF.

The chain combines TRBV5-1 with TRBJ2-1, with TRBD1 matching 7 bases. J lost 4 bases, V lost 4 bases, and 8 bases had no gene match. Germline values: CDR1 SGHRS, CDR2 YFSETQ. CDR3 length equals 15 residues. The CDR3 region has the DNA TGCGCCAGCAGCCAACACAGGGGTGTGTACAATGAGCAGTTCTTC. Its translation: CASSQHRGVYNEQFF.